One T cell receptor beta chain is described in this entry. Its antigen is currently unknown. The data stem from a study of shared clonotypes between healthy human individuals. In the naive CD8 group, cells lacked CD45RO and were positively selected for CCR7, so terminally differentiated effector memory CD45RA+ cells were left out. Investigators spread the genomic DNA of each subset evenly over several immunoSEQ plates. The table came from immunoSEQ multiplex PCR; TCRdb's copy has only in-frame clones and leaves some out. The data show about 2 million clones, approximately 95% seen once. The CDR3 length is 16 residues. V was shortened by 2 bases and J by 1 base, with 11 bases between the two germline ends. Germline CDR1 MNHEY, CDR2 SVGAGI. Notes on the study in general: Sampling involved blood alone; tissue repertoires likely differ.

This sequence was found in a young man in good health. What was sequenced was naive CD8+ T cells sorted from blood. V usage is TRBV6-5 and J usage is TRBJ2-2; D remains unclear. CDR3: CASSYGISLNTGELFF. In DNA, the CDR3 is TGTGCCAGCAGTTACGGAATCTCCTTGAACACCGGGGAGCTGTTTTTT.